Below, one T cell receptor (beta chain) is given with its context. The sample belongs to a study of T-cell memory formation after mild COVID-19. This CDR3 spans 14 amino acids. Germline lookup yields CDR1 SGHNT and CDR2 YYREEE (reference sequence). Trimming removed 3 bases at V and 4 bases at J, with 13 bases between. TCRdb passed the 5' RACE reads through MiXCR, listing each CDR3 protein once. This sample has 500,000 to 600,000 distinct CDR3 sequences, with over 15% found just once. V and J are TRBV5-4 and TRBJ1-2; a possible D gene is TRBD1 (6 bases). The TCR sequence derives from an adult woman who had mild COVID-19 (a few samples of this study predate the infection). Cell type and time point are not known. Sequenced sample: PBMCs or a T cell subset sorted from them (not recorded which). Written as DNA, the CDR3 is TGTGCCAGCAGCTGGGATACAGGGTTCTATGGCTACACCTTC. Its protein product is CASSWDTGFYGYTF.